Below are 5 T cell receptor beta chains sequenced from a single sample in a study of CD8 T cells in Susac syndrome. With random hexamers, roughly 0.45 to 1 ug RNA was reverse transcribed. MiXCR was run by TCRdb on the immunoSEQ multiplex PCR reads, yielding one entry per CDR3 protein. The table lists 160,000 or so distinct CDR3 sequences, 90% to 95% of them singletons. The sample taken for sequencing was CD8+ T cells from PBMCs. Receptor source: a human donor with multiple sclerosis.

The chain links TRBV6-5 to TRBJ2-7; possible D gene TRBD2, 5 bases. V was pared by 0 bases and J by 5 bases, with 14 bases between. Germline V gene sequence: CDR1 MNHEY, CDR2 SVGAGI. The CDR3 length is 15 residues. CDR3 region: CASSYSRSRSDEQYF. The CDR3 nucleotides read TGTGCCAGCAGTTACTCAAGATCTCGTAGCGACGAGCAGTACTTC.

The chain combines TRBV29-1 with TRBJ1-1; D gene ambiguous. Germline V gene sequence: CDR1 SQVTM, CDR2 ANQGSEA. The CDR3 runs 13 residues. Here the CDR3 DNA reads TGCAGTGCCCCTGGACGGGTGAACACTGAAGCTTTCTTT. Its translation: CSAPGRVNTEAFF.

V and J are TRBV6-5 and TRBJ1-1; tentatively, D is TRBD1 (6 bases). This CDR3 spans 15 amino acids. The germline V and J ends were trimmed by 0 bases and 5 bases, with 13 bases remaining between them. The germline CDR1 and CDR2 sequences are MNHEY and SVGAGI. CDR3 DNA sequence: TGTGCCAGCAGTTACTCTACGAAGAGGGGGACTGAAGCTTTCTTT. It encodes CASSYSTKRGTEAFF.

The chain links TRBV2 to TRBJ2-3, with D possibly matching TRBD2 (6 bases). This CDR3 is built from 10 residues. CDR1 and CDR2 from the germline V gene are SNHLY and FYNNEI. The V end lost 6 bases, the J end lost 8 bases, and 6 bases lay between the germline ends. The CDR3 DNA is TGTGCCAGCAGGGGAGGTACGCAGTATTTT. This codes for CASRGGTQYF.

The CDR3 protein is CASRDGASYTQYF. The CDR3 coding sequence is TGCGCCAGCCGCGACGGAGCAAGTTATACGCAGTATTTT. The chain couples TRBV5-1 to TRBJ2-3; no reliable D call. The CDR3 spans 13 residues. Per germline, CDR1 SGHRS and CDR2 YFSETQ. Trimming took off 7 bases at V and 7 bases at J, with 16 bases between the two ends.